The 7 T cell receptor beta chains presented below share a single source sample, sequenced in a study of T cells expressing NK-cell markers. One entry per CDR3 protein, without DNA, is what TCRdb gives after re-calling the 5' RACE reads. The repertoire table contains hundreds of thousands of distinct CDR3 sequences. The specimen sequenced was blood T cells: a sorted CD56 or NKG2C T cell subset, CD4+ or CD8+ T cells, or bulk PBMC T cells (not recorded which). Receptors originate from a woman aged 18 to 75 in good health.

The chain joins TRBV20-1 to TRBJ2-3; no DNA is available, so the TRBD2 call from TCRdb remains unchecked. The CDR3 sequence is 14 residues long. In germline, CDR1 is DFQATT, CDR2 SNEGSKA (reference sequence). CDR3 protein: CSTTSGRASDTQYF.

The chain couples TRBV10-3 to TRBJ2-2; the D call from TCRdb, TRBD1, cannot be confirmed without DNA. The CDR3 loop spans 14 amino acids. CDR1 and CDR2 from the germline V gene are ENHRY and SYGVKD. The CDR3 loop reads CAISAWPVTGELFF.

This sequence joins TRBV6-2 or TRBV6-3 and TRBJ2-3; no DNA is available, so the TRBD1 call from TCRdb remains unchecked. Germline values: CDR1 MNHEY, CDR2 SVGEGT. The CDR3 extends over 15 amino acids. The CDR3 is CATTRQGLSTDTQYF.

The chain links TRBV29-1 to TRBJ2-1; lacking DNA, the TRBD1 call made by TCRdb goes unchecked. This CDR3 is built from 12 residues. Per germline, CDR1 SQVTM and CDR2 ANQGSEA. The CDR3 here is CSGDRGYNEQFF.

The chain combines TRBV18 with TRBJ2-3. The CDR3 is made up of 14 amino acids. Germline V gene data show CDR1 as KGHSH and CDR2 as LQKENI. CDR3 sequence: CASSQKDPTDTQYF. The full variable domain, with the rest looked up from reference TRBV18 and TRBJ2-3, is NAGVMQNPRHLVRRRGQEARLRCSPMKGHSHVYWYRQLPEEGLKFMVYLQKENIIDESGMPKERFSAEFPKEGPSILRIQQVVRGDSAAYFCASSQKDPTDTQYFGPGTRLTVL.

The V call is TRBV7-8, the J call TRBJ1-6; TCRdb proposes TRBD1, but this gene call is untestable without DNA. This CDR3 region has 15 residues. Germline V gives CDR1 SGHVS, CDR2 FQNEAQ. This CDR3 is CASSPFPGGNSPLHF.

V and J are TRBV7-9 and TRBJ2-1; the TCRdb D gene call, TRBD2, has no DNA to confirm it. The germline V gene encodes CDR1 SEHNR and CDR2 FQNEAQ (reference sequence). CDR3 length: 15 residues. The CDR3 sequence: CASSPLSGLYNEQFF.